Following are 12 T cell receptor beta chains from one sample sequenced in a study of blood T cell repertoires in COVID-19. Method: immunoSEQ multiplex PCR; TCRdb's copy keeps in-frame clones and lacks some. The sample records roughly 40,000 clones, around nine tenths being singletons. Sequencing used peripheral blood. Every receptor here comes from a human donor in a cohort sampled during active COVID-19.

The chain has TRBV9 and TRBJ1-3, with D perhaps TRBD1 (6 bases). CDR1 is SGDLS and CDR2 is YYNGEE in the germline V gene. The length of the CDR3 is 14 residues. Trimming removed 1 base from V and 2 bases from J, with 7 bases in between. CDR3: CASSVQGTGNTIYF. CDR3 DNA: TGTGCCAGCAGCGTACAGGGGACTGGAAACACCATATATTTT.

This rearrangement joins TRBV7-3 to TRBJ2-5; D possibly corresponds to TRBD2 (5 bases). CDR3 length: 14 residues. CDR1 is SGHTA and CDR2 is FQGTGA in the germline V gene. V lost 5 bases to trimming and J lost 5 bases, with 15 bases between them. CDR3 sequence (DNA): TGTGCCAGCAGCCGGACCCCATTAGCGGAGACCCAGTACTTC. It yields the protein CASSRTPLAETQYF.

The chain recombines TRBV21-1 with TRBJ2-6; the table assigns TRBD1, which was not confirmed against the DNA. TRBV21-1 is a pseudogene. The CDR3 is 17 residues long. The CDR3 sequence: CASKTRDSISGANVLTF. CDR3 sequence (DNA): TGTGCCAGCAAGACTCGGGACAGTATCTCTGGGGCCAACGTCCTGACTTTC.

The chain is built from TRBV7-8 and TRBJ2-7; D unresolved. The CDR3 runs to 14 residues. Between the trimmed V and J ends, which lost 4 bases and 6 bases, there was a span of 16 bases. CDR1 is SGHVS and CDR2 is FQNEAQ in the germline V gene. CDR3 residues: CASSSLTPSGEQYF. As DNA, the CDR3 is TGTGCCAGCAGCTCCCTGACCCCGTCGGGCGAGCAGTACTTC.

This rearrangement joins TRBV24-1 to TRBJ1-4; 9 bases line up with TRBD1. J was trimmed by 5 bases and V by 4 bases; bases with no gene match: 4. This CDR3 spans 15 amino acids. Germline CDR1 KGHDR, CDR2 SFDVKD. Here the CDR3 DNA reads TGTGCCACCAGTGACCCGGGACAGGGAAATGAAAAACTGTTTTTT. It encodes CATSDPGQGNEKLFF.

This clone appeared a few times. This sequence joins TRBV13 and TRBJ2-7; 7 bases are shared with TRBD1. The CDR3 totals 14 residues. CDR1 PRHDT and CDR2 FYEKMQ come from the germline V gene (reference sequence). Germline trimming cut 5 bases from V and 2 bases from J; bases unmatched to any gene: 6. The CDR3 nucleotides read TGTGCCAGCAGCCTTTTCGGGACAGCCTACGAGCAGTACTTC. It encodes CASSLFGTAYEQYF.

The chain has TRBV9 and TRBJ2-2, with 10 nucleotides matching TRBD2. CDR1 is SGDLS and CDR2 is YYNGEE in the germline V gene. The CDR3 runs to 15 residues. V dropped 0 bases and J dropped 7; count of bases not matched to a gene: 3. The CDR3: CASSVDLAGVGELFF. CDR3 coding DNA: TGTGCCAGCAGCGTAGATCTAGCGGGGGTCGGGGAGCTGTTTTTT. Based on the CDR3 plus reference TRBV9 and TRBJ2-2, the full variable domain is DSGVTQTPKHLITATGQRVTLRCSPRSGDLSVYWYQQSLDQGLQFLIQYYNGEERAKGNILERFSAQQFPDLHSELNLSSLELGDSALYFCASSVDLAGVGELFFGEGSRLTVL.

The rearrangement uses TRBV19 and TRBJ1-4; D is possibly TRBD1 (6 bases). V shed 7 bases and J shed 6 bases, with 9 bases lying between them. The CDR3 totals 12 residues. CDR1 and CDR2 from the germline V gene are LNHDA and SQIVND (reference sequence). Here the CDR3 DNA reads TGTGCCAGTAAGTGGACAGATGAAAAACTGTTTTTT. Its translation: CASKWTDEKLFF. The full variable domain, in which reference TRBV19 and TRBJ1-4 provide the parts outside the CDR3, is DGGITQSPKYLFRKEGQNVTLSCEQNLNHDAMYWYRQDPGQGLRLIYYSQIVNDFQKGDIAEGYSVSREKKESFPLTVTSAQKNPTAFYLCASKWTDEKLFFGSGTQLSVL.

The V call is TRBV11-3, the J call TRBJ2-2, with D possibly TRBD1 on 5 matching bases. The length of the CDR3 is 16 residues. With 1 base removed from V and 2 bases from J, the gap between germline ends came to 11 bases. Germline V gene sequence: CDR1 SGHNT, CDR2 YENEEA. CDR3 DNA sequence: TGTGCCAGCAGCTTAGCAGGGTTTGGAAACACCGGGGAGCTGTTTTTT. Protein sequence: CASSLAGFGNTGELFF.

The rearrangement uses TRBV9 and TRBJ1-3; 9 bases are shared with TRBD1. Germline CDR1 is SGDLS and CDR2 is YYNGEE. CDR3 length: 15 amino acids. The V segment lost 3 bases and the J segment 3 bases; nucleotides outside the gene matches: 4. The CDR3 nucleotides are TGTGCCAGCAGCGCGACAGGGGGTGATGGAAACACCATATATTTT. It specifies CASSATGGDGNTIYF.

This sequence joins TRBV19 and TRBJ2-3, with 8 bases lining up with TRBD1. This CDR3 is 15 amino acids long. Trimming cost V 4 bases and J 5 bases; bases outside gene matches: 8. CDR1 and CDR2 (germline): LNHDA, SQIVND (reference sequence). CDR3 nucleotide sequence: TGTGCCAGTAGTACCGCCCGGACAGGGAAAGATACGCAGTATTTT. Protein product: CASSTARTGKDTQYF.

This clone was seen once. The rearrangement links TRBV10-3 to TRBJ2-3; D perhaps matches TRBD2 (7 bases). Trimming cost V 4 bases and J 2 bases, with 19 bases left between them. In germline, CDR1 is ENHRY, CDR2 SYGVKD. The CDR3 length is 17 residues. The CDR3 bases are TGTGCCATCAGTGTTGGAGGGGGGGGGATGATCACAGATACGCAGTATTTT. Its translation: CAISVGGGGMITDTQYF.